This entry lists 28 T cell receptor beta chains sequenced from one sample in a study of T cell repertoires in ileal Crohn's disease. Data came from immunoSEQ multiplex PCR; TCRdb stores just in-frame clones and leaves some out. The sample lists some 27,000 clones, around four fifths seen once, with around 20% in the top ten. The source material was ileal tissue. These receptors all stem from an adult with Crohn's disease.

This chain uses TRBV27 with TRBJ1-1, with 9 bases matching TRBD1. Trimming took 7 bases from V and 4 from J; bases not matched to a gene: 1. The CDR3 extends over 12 amino acids. The germline gives CDR1 MNHEY, CDR2 SMNVEV (reference sequence). The CDR3 DNA sequence: TGTGCCAGCAAGACAGGGGGCACTGAAGCTTTCTTT. The encoded protein is CASKTGGTEAFF.

This clone was seen only a few times. This chain joins TRBV7-9 and TRBJ2-3; D is unclear. V shed 6 bases and J shed 2 bases, with 6 bases lying between them. The CDR3 sequence is 12 residues long. Germline-derived CDR1 and CDR2 are SEHNR and FQNEAQ (reference sequence). CDR3 DNA sequence: TGTGCCAGCAGTTTCATCACAGATACGCAGTATTTT. Translated, it gives CASSFITDTQYF.

This clone has a handful of counts. The chain uses TRBV7-2 and TRBJ2-7, with D perhaps TRBD1 (6 bases). Germline V gene sequence: CDR1 SGHTA, CDR2 FQGNSA. The CDR3 has 14 amino acids. The ends were cut back, 7 bases at V and 7 bases at J, with 20 bases in the middle. CDR3: CASKEQGPSYEQYF. CDR3 in DNA: TGTGCCAGCAAGGAGCAGGGGCCCTCTTATGAGCAGTACTTC. The full variable domain, its missing parts supplied by reference TRBV7-2 and TRBJ2-7, is GAGVSQSPSNKVTEKGKDVELRCDPISGHTALYWYRQSLGQGLEFLIYFQGNSAPDKSGLPSDRFSAERTGGSVSTLTIQRTQQEDSAVYLCASKEQGPSYEQYFGPGTRLTVT.

The chain joins TRBV18 to TRBJ2-3, with D maybe TRBD1 (6 bases). V lost 2 bases, J lost 4 bases, and 13 bases lay in between. The CDR3 is 15 residues long. CDR1 and CDR2 from the germline V gene are KGHSH and LQKENI. CDR3 DNA: TGTGCCAGCTCACCAACCAGGGGCGTCCCAGATACGCAGTATTTT. This sequence encodes CASSPTRGVPDTQYF.

The chain links TRBV28 to TRBJ2-5, with TRBD2 identical over 8 bases. Germline V gene sequence: CDR1 MDHEN, CDR2 SYDVKM. V trimming: 2 bases; J trimming: 5 bases; junction bases outside the gene matches: 7. The CDR3 runs to 15 residues. The DNA for the CDR3 is TGTGCCAGCAGTTTAGAGCTAGCGGGTTGGGAGACCCAGTACTTC. The encoded protein is CASSLELAGWETQYF.

The chain combines TRBV15 with TRBJ2-5; TRBD2 agrees at 11 bases. The CDR3 length is 15 residues. The ends lost 8 bases at V and 11 bases at J; junction bases unmatched: 16. Germline-derived CDR1 and CDR2 are LNHNV and YYDKDF (reference sequence). CDR3 sequence reads: CATRGGLAGGEEQYF. In DNA, the CDR3 is TGTGCCACCCGGGGGGGGCTAGCGGGAGGAGAGGAGCAGTACTTC.

The chain is built from TRBV7-9 and TRBJ1-4; D is perhaps TRBD1 (6 bases). The CDR3 consists of 17 residues. V was trimmed by 2 bases and J by 6 bases, leaving 19 bases between them. Germline V gene data show CDR1 as SEHNR and CDR2 as FQNEAQ (reference sequence). The CDR3 DNA reads TGTGCCAGCAGCTTAAACCGGCGGGGGCAGGGGTATGAAAAACTGTTTTTT. Translating gives CASSLNRRGQGYEKLFF.

V usage is TRBV5-1 and J usage is TRBJ1-5, with 8 bases matching TRBD1. V was pared by 4 bases and J by 6 bases, with 9 bases of the junction left unmatched. Germline loops: CDR1 SGHRS, CDR2 YFSETQ. The CDR3 runs to 15 residues. CDR3 coding DNA: TGCGCCAGCAGCGTATCAGGGGGCGCGGGTCAGCCCCAGCATTTT. Translating it yields CASSVSGGAGQPQHF.

This sequence joins TRBV10-3 and TRBJ2-3, with TRBD1 as a possible D gene (6 bases). Germline V gene data show CDR1 as ENHRY and CDR2 as SYGVKD. Trimming removed 6 bases from V and 3 bases from J, with 16 bases in between. The CDR3 has 15 amino acids. The CDR3 spells CAIRNNRAETDTQYF. In DNA, the CDR3 is TGTGCCATCAGGAACAACAGGGCTGAGACAGATACGCAGTATTTT.

The V call is TRBV2, the J call TRBJ1-2, with D maybe TRBD1 (6 bases). The CDR3 covers 15 residues. The germline V gene encodes CDR1 SNHLY and CDR2 FYNNEI. V lost 6 bases and J lost 5, with 19 bases in between. As DNA, the CDR3 is TGTGCCAGCAGCTCCAACCCGGACAGAATTTATGGCTACACCTTC. Translating it yields CASSSNPDRIYGYTF. The full variable domain, rest sourced from reference TRBV2 and TRBJ1-2, is EPEVTQTPSHQVTQMGQEVILRCVPISNHLYFYWYRQILGQKVEFLVSFYNNEISEKSEIFDDQFSVERPDGSNFTLKIRSTKLEDSAMYFCASSSNPDRIYGYTFGSGTRLTVV.

This clone has only one observation. The chain combines TRBV5-1 with TRBJ2-3; maybe TRBD1 (6 bases). This CDR3 spans 18 amino acids. Germline-derived CDR1 and CDR2 are SGHRS and YFSETQ. V lost 4 bases and J lost 2, with 23 bases in between. The CDR3 nucleotides are TGCGCCAGCAGCGTCCTAGGCCAGGTCGACAGGTCCACAGATACGCAGTATTTT. It is translated as CASSVLGQVDRSTDTQYF.

This chain connects TRBV19 to TRBJ2-7, with 8 bases lining up with TRBD1. Germline V gene data show CDR1 as LNHDA and CDR2 as SQIVND (reference sequence). V was pared by 5 bases and J by 1 base, with 13 bases of the junction left unmatched. This CDR3 contains 17 residues. The CDR3 here is CASSSRGQAVLSYEQYF. The CDR3 nucleotides read TGTGCCAGTAGTTCCCGGGGACAGGCGGTATTGTCCTACGAGCAGTACTTC.

J is TRBJ1-5 and V is TRBV6-1; TRBD1 matches at 7 bases. This CDR3 region has 17 residues. V shed 4 bases and J 0 bases; nucleotides not matched to a gene: 9. Germline loops: CDR1 MNHNS, CDR2 SASEGT. CDR3 in amino acids: CASSGQTGPYSNQPQHF. CDR3 in DNA: TGTGCCAGCAGTGGCCAGACAGGGCCGTATAGCAATCAGCCCCAGCATTTT.

The V and J genes are TRBV5-1 and TRBJ2-5, with D tentatively TRBD2 (7 bases). The CDR3 loop spans 14 amino acids. CDR1 is SGHRS, CDR2 YFSETQ, per germline. Trimming removed 6 bases from V and 3 bases from J, with 15 bases in between. CDR3 nucleotides: TGCGCCAGCACCACCAGGGAGGGGGAAGAGACCCAGTACTTC. Protein sequence: CASTTREGEETQYF.

This chain connects TRBV5-1 to TRBJ2-1; 9 nucleotides line up with TRBD2. The germline V gene has CDR1 SGHRS and CDR2 YFSETQ. J gave up 4 bases and V 0 bases, and 5 bases lay outside the gene matches. The CDR3 contains 16 residues. CDR3 residues: CASSLEAGGTYNEQFF. CDR3 DNA: TGCGCCAGCAGCTTGGAGGCGGGGGGGACGTACAATGAGCAGTTCTTC.

The chain is built from TRBV2 and TRBJ1-4; 7 positions agree with TRBD1. From germline, CDR1 is SNHLY and CDR2 FYNNEI. V was pared by 9 bases and J by 0 bases, with 4 bases of the junction left unmatched. This CDR3 has 14 residues. CDR3 bases: TGTGCCAGTCAGGGGGTTTCAACTAATGAAAAACTGTTTTTT. Its protein product is CASQGVSTNEKLFF. Full variable domain (missing parts from reference TRBV2 and TRBJ1-4): EPEVTQTPSHQVTQMGQEVILRCVPISNHLYFYWYRQILGQKVEFLVSFYNNEISEKSEIFDDQFSVERPDGSNFTLKIRSTKLEDSAMYFCASQGVSTNEKLFFGSGTQLSVL.

This clone has just a few counts. The chain combines TRBV7-7 with TRBJ2-3, with TRBD2 matching 14 bases. Germline CDR1 is SSHAT and CDR2 is FNYEAQ (reference sequence). Germline trimming cut 6 bases from V and 4 bases from J; bases unmatched to any gene: 6. This CDR3 contains 16 residues. CDR3 DNA sequence: TGTGCCAGCAGTCAAGGGACTAGCGGGAGCTCAGATACGCAGTATTTT. Translating gives CASSQGTSGSSDTQYF.

This clone was found a few times. The J gene is TRBJ2-7, the V gene TRBV6-6; 9 nucleotides align to TRBD2. Per the germline V gene, CDR1 is MNHNY and CDR2 is SVGAGI (reference sequence). The V and J ends lost 5 bases and 7 bases, in that order; junction bases with no gene match: 6. The CDR3 is 13 amino acids. This CDR3 reads CASSGTSLGEQYF. The CDR3 bases are TGTGCCAGCAGTGGGACTAGCCTTGGGGAGCAGTACTTC.

The chain couples TRBV2 to TRBJ2-7; no reliable D call. Trimming removed 4 bases at V and 2 bases at J, with 9 bases between. CDR3 length equals 13 residues. Germline V gene lookup returns CDR1 SNHLY and CDR2 FYNNEI. The CDR3 DNA reads as TGTGCCAGCAGTGGCAGGATGACCTACGAGCAGTACTTC. The encoded protein is CASSGRMTYEQYF. Combining the CDR3 with reference TRBV2 and TRBJ2-7 gives the whole variable domain EPEVTQTPSHQVTQMGQEVILRCVPISNHLYFYWYRQILGQKVEFLVSFYNNEISEKSEIFDDQFSVERPDGSNFTLKIRSTKLEDSAMYFCASSGRMTYEQYFGPGTRLTVT.

Only a few counts were recorded for this clone. The chain joins TRBV9 to TRBJ2-2; no clear D gene. The CDR3 runs to 14 residues. CDR1 and CDR2 from the germline V gene are SGDLS and YYNGEE. V lost 0 bases, J lost 6 bases, and 9 bases lay in between. In DNA form, the CDR3 reads TGTGCCAGCAGCGTAGGAGCTACGGCCGGGGAGCTGTTTTTT. It yields the protein CASSVGATAGELFF.

CDR3 sequence: CASSPQAGGRSPLHF. CDR3 nucleotide sequence: TGCGCCAGCAGCCCCCAGGCGGGAGGGCGTTCACCCCTCCACTTT. This chain connects TRBV4-1 to TRBJ1-6; D unclear. CDR3 length: 15 residues. CDR1 MGHRA and CDR2 YSYEKL come from the germline V gene. V lost 4 bases and J lost 9, with 16 bases in between.

This clone was picked up one time. The CDR3 loop reads CASSLDIMNTEAFF. The CDR3 DNA reads as TGTGCCAGCAGCTTAGATATTATGAACACTGAAGCTTTCTTT. The chain joins TRBV11-1 to TRBJ1-1; no definite D call. V lost 1 base and J 0 bases, leaving 6 bases between the germline ends. The CDR3 spans 14 residues. The V gene's germline CDR1 is SGHAT and CDR2 FQDESV (reference sequence).

Only one count was recorded for this clone. Other nucleotide sequences from this sample produce the same CDR3. The chain is built from TRBV2 and TRBJ1-6; 8 positions match TRBD1. The CDR3 consists of 14 residues. Germline CDR1 SNHLY, CDR2 FYNNEI. After removal of 8 bases from V and 9 bases from J, the junction contained 9 bases not matched to a gene. CDR3 coding DNA: TGTGCCAGCGGTGGGGACAGGACAAGTTCACCCCTCCACTTT. Its protein is CASGGDRTSSPLHF.

This sequence joins TRBV4-3 and TRBJ2-2, with 7 bases fitting TRBD2. The CDR3 has 15 residues. Trimming cost V 3 bases and J 5 bases; bases outside gene matches: 6. The germline gives CDR1 LGHNA, CDR2 YSLEER. The CDR3 coding sequence is TGCGCCAGCAGCCACCGCGGGGGAGTAACCGGGGAGCTGTTTTTT. Translation: CASSHRGGVTGELFF.

The chain recombines TRBV19 with TRBJ1-1; the match to TRBD1 covers 7 bases. J lost 1 base, V lost 5 bases, and 13 bases had no gene match. The CDR3 totals 17 residues. Germline V gives CDR1 LNHDA, CDR2 SQIVND (reference sequence). This chain's CDR3 is CASSLGTAMLKNTEAFF. CDR3 sequence (DNA): TGTGCCAGTAGTTTAGGGACAGCTATGCTGAAGAACACTGAAGCTTTCTTT.

This clone was recorded once. The chain combines TRBV7-8 with TRBJ2-7; weak D call: TRBD2 (6 bases). Germline V CDR1 and CDR2: SGHVS, FQNEAQ. This CDR3 is 14 amino acids long. V dropped 4 bases and J dropped 3 bases, with 13 bases sitting between them. CDR3 sequence: CASSWAGRNYEQYF. The CDR3 DNA reads as TGTGCCAGCAGCTGGGCGGGGCGGAACTACGAGCAGTACTTC.

The gene calls are TRBV5-6 and TRBJ1-4, with 12 bases fitting TRBD1. Germline-derived CDR1 and CDR2 are SGHDT and YYEEEE. The CDR3 consists of 15 residues. Germline trimming cut 5 bases from V and 8 bases from J; bases unmatched to any gene: 7. The CDR3 here is CASRKGQGAGEKLFF. DNA of the CDR3: TGTGCCAGCAGAAAGGGACAGGGGGCAGGAGAAAAACTGTTTTTT.

V gene TRBV7-2 combines with J gene TRBJ1-1; D perhaps matches TRBD1 (5 bases). V was clipped by 7 bases and J by 7 bases, with 19 bases between them. CDR1 and CDR2 from the germline V gene are SGHTA and FQGNSA. The length of the CDR3 is 14 residues. CDR3 in DNA: TGTGCCAGCATTTTAGGGTCAGGGATCGGTGAAGCTTTCTTT. Translated, it gives CASILGSGIGEAFF.